What follows is one T cell receptor beta chain and its context. Its specificity is unknown. Clones were sequenced by immunoSEQ multiplex PCR, and TCRdb holds only the in-frame ones, with some missing. Among a few hundred thousand clones listed, approximately 83% were seen once. This specimen comes from a study of cytomegalovirus exposure and HLA in healthy donors. The wider study: Both the 100 to 150 validation repertoires and the approximately 640 first-cohort repertoires used the same platform, as reported by a later analysis.

V shed 1 base and J 4 bases; nucleotides not matched to a gene: 6. The germline gives CDR1 LGHNA, CDR2 YSLEER. The CDR3 totals 16 residues. Findings and limits, study-wide: Using the classifier, cytomegalovirus status was reportedly diagnosed with high specificity and sensitivity. The study found most TCR sequences rare, yet found some public TCRs in many donors.

Sequencing was carried out using PBMCs. The clonotype was recovered from a woman in her late teens or twenties in good health and CMV-seronegative. V usage is TRBV4-3 and J usage is TRBJ2-2, with 7 bases matching TRBD2. Here the CDR3 reads CASSQVRGVPTGELFF. CDR3 bases: TGCGCCAGCAGCCAAGTCCGGGGGGTCCCCACCGGGGAGCTGTTTTTT.